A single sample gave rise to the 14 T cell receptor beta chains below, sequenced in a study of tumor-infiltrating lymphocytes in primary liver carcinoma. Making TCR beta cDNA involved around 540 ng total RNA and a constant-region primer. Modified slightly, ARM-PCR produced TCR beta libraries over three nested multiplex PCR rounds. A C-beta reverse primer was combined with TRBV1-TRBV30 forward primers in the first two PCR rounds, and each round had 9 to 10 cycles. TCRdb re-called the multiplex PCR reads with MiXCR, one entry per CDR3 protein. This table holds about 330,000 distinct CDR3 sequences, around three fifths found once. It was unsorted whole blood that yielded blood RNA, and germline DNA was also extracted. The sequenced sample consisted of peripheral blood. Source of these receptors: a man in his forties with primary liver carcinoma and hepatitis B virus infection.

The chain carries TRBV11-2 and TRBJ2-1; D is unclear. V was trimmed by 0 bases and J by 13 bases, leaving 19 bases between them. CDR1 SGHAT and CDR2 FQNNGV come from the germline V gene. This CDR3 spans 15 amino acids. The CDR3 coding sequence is TGTGCCAGCAGCTTAGATCTAAACGCTACCCCCTTACAGTTCTTC. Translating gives CASSLDLNATPLQFF.

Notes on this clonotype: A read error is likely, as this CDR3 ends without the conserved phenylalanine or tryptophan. The chain's CDR3 is CPSSQDLVGPEQYL. As DNA, the CDR3 is TGTCCCAGCAGCCAAGATCTAGTTGGGCCCGAGCAGTACCTC. The chain carries TRBV4-2 and TRBJ2-7; D call uncertain. The CDR3 length is 14 residues. Germline V gene lookup returns CDR1 LGHNA and CDR2 YNFKEQ.

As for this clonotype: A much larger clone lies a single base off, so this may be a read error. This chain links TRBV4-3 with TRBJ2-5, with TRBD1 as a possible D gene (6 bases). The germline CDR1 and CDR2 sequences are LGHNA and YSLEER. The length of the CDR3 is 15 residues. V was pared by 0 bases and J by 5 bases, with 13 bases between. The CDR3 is CASSQETYRAETQYF. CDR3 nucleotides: TGCGCCAGCAGCCAAGAGACGTACAGGGCGGAGACCCAGTACTTC.

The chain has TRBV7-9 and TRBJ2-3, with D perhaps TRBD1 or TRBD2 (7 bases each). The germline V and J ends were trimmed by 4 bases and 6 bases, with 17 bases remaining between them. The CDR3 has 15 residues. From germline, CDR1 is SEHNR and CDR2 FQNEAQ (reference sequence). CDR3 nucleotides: TGTGCCAGCAGCTGGGCAGGGGGGGGCTCGGATACGCAGTATTTT. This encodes CASSWAGGGSDTQYF. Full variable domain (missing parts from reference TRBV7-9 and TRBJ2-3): DTGVSQNPRHKITKRGQNVTFRCDPISEHNRLYWYRQTLGQGPEFLTYFQNEAQLEKSRLLSDRFSAERPKGSFSTLEIQRTEQGDSAMYLCASSWAGGGSDTQYFGPGTRLTVL.

CDR3 region: CASNERENVAKNIQYF. The DNA for the CDR3 is TGTGCCAGCAACGAGCGGGAGAACGTAGCCAAAAACATTCAGTACTTC. The chain combines TRBV2 with TRBJ2-4; 8 bases agree with TRBD2. V shed 7 bases, J shed 0 bases, and the junction held 8 bases outside the gene matches. The CDR3 extends over 16 amino acids. Germline CDR1 is SNHLY and CDR2 is FYNNEI.

The CDR3: CASSLSSLEQFF. CDR3 nucleotide sequence: TGTGCCAGCAGTTTATCGTCTCTTGAACAGTTCTTC. The chain carries TRBV11-1 and TRBJ2-1; D uncertain. Germline V lookup: CDR1 SGHAT, CDR2 FQDESV (reference sequence). V was cut by 6 bases and J by 13 bases, with 16 bases left in between. CDR3 length: 12 residues.

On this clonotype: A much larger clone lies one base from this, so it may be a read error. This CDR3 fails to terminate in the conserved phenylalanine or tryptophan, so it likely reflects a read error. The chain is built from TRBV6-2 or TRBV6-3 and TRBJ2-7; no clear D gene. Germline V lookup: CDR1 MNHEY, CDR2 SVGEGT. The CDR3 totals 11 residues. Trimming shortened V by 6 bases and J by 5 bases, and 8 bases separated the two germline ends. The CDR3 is CASSQYNEQYI. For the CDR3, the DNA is TGTGCCAGCAGCCAGTACAACGAGCAGTACATC.

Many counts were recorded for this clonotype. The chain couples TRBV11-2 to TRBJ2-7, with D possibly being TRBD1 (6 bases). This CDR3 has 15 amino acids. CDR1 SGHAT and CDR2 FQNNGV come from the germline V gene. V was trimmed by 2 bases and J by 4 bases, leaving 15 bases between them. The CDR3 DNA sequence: TGTGCCAGCAGCTTAAATCCGGACAGCCTGTACGAGCAGTACTTC. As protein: CASSLNPDSLYEQYF. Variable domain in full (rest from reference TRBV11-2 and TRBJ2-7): EAGVAQSPRYKIIEKRQSVAFWCNPISGHATLYWYQQILGQGPKLLIQFQNNGVVDDSQLPKDRFSAERLKGVDSTLKIQPAKLEDSAVYLCASSLNPDSLYEQYFGPGTRLTVT.

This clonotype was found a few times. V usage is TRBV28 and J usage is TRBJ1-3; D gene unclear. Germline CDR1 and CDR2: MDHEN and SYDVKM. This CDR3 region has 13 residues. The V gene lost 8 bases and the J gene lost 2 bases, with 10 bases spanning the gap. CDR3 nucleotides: TGTGCCAGCCTCTCCCAGCCTGGAAACACCATATATTTT. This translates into CASLSQPGNTIYF.

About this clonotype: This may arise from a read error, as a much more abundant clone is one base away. The CDR3: CASSNEVKEDHSYNEQFF. DNA for the CDR3: TGTGCCAGCAGCAACGAGGTAAAGGAGGACCACTCCTACAATGAGCAGTTCTTC. The rearrangement links TRBV12-3 or TRBV12-4 to TRBJ2-1, with D possibly TRBD2 on 5 matching bases. Trimming shortened V by 6 bases and J by 0 bases, and 21 bases separated the two germline ends. The length of the CDR3 is 18 residues.

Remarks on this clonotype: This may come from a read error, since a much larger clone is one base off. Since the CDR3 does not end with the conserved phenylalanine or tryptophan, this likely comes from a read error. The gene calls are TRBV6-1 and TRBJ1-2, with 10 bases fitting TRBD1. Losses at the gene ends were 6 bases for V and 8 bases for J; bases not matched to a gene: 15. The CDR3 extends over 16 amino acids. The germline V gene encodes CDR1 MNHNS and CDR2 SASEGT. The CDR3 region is CASREPGTGETLGYTS. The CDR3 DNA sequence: TGTGCCAGCAGAGAGCCCGGGACAGGGGAAACTTTGGGCTACACCTCC.

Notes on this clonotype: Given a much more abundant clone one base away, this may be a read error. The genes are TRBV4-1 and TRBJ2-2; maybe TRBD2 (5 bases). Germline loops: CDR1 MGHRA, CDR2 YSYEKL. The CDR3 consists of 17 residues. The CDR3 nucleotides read TGCGCCAGCAGCCCTCGGGCGTCATCGGATCGGACCGGGGAGCTGCTTTTT. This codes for CASSPRASSDRTGELLF.

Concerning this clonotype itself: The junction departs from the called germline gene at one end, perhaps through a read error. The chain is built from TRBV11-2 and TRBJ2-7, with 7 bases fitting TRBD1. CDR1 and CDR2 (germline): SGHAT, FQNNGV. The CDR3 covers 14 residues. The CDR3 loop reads CASNPGTDLYDQYF. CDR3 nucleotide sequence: TGTGCCAGCAACCCGGGGACAGATCTCTACGACCAGTACTTC.

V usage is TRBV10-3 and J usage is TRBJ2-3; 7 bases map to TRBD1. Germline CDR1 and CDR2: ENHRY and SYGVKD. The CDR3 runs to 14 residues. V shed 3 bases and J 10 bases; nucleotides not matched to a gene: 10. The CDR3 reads CAISEGGAKDAQYF. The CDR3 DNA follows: TGTGCCATCAGTGAAGGGGGCGCGAAGGATGCGCAGTATTTT.